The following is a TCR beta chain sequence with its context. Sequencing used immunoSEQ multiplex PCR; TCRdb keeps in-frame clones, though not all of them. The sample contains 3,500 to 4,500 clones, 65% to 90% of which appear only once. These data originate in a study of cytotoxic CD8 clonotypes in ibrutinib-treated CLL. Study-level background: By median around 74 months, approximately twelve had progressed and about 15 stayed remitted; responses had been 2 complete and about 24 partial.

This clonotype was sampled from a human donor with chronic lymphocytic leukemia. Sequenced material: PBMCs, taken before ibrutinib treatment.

This CDR3 is CAISGQDQRTYEQYF. CDR3 coding DNA: TGTGCCATCAGTGGACAGGACCAACGAACCTACGAGCAGTACTTC. This chain links TRBV10-3 with TRBJ2-7; D perhaps matches TRBD1 (6 bases). Germline-derived CDR1 and CDR2 are ENHRY and SYGVKD. The CDR3 length is 15 residues. With 4 bases removed from V and 2 bases from J, the gap between germline ends came to 15 bases.